A selection of T cell receptor beta chains follows, all from one sample in a study of blood T cell repertoires in COVID-19. Clones were read by immunoSEQ multiplex PCR, and TCRdb kept only the in-frame ones, dropping some. The sample consists of under 200,000 clones, about 89% of them appearing once. The sequenced sample consisted of peripheral blood. The source of these receptors is a man between 65 and 85 years old with acute or convalescent COVID-19. Both conserved end residues are part of each CDR3. The order of the fields is CDR3 DNA, CDR3 protein, J gene, CDR3 length, clone size, V gene, D gene. A D gene is named only where the DNA matches it firmly. Clone sizes are given selectively: once, few, many, or a class where the clone is expanded.

TGCGCCAGCAGCCCCGGGGATCCGACCCGAGATACGCAGTATTTT CASSPGDPTRDTQYF TRBJ2-3 15 . TRBV5-1 .
TGCAGCGTTGAAGAGCAGCCCCGGACTAGCGGGGGGACCCAGGGGACCCAGTACTTC CSVEEQPRTSGGTQGTQYF TRBJ2-5 19 . TRBV29-1 TRBD2
TGTGCCAGCAGCCAGCCCGGGACAGGGCTCGACTACACCTTC CASSQPGTGLDYTF TRBJ1-2 14 . TRBV27 TRBD1
TGTGCCAGCAGCTTAGACTCGACAGGGACCTACGAGCAGTACTTC CASSLDSTGTYEQYF TRBJ2-7 15 . TRBV7-2 TRBD1
TGTGCCAGTAGTATCGAATACCGGGCTGAAGCTTTCTTT CASSIEYRAEAFF TRBJ1-1 13 . TRBV19 .
TGTGCCAGCACCCCGCTGGCGGGCGATGAGTCCTACGAGCAGTACTTC CASTPLAGDESYEQYF TRBJ2-7 16 . TRBV14 .
TGTGCCAGCACTCCTGGGGCAGCCTTCACAGATACGCAGTATTTT CASTPGAAFTDTQYF TRBJ2-3 15 . TRBV5-8 .
TGTGCCAGTAGTATTTCGGCAGGCGACGAGCAGTACTTC CASSISAGDEQYF TRBJ2-7 13 . TRBV19 .
TGTGCCAGTATCCTAGCGGGGGGGCCGTATGAGCAGTTCTTC CASILAGGPYEQFF TRBJ2-1 14 . TRBV19 TRBD2
TGTGCCAGCAGCCTCCAACCGGGACAGGGTTTTGGCTACACCTTC CASSLQPGQGFGYTF TRBJ1-2 15 . TRBV7-3 TRBD1
TGTGCCAGCTTTATCGACAGGAGCTCCTACGAGCAGTACTTC CASFIDRSSYEQYF TRBJ2-7 14 once TRBV2 .
TGTGCCAGCCGTCCCGGAGGGGATGAAAAACTGTTTTTT CASRPGGDEKLFF TRBJ1-4 13 . TRBV5-5 .
TGCGCCAGCAGCCCGCGGGACTCAAGAGTTTCTGGGGCCAACGTCCTGACTTTC CASSPRDSRVSGANVLTF TRBJ2-6 18 few TRBV5-1 .
TGTGCCAGCAGCTTGGAGGGGTTGGGCACAGATACGCAGTATTTT CASSLEGLGTDTQYF TRBJ2-3 15 . TRBV5-8 .
TGTGCCAGCAGCTTACCGGGACAGTCCTATGGCTACACCTTC CASSLPGQSYGYTF TRBJ1-2 14 . TRBV5-5 TRBD1
TGTGCCAGCAGCTTAGTTCAGGAATCGGGCTACACCTTC CASSLVQESGYTF TRBJ1-2 13 . TRBV7-9 .
TGTGCCAGCAGCCTCCTGGCGGCCTACAACCACGAGCAGTACTTC CASSLLAAYNHEQYF TRBJ2-7 15 . TRBV27 .
TGTGCAAGTCGCTCCTTCCACGAGCAGTACTTC CASRSFHEQYF TRBJ2-7 11 . TRBV12-2 .
TGTGCCAGCTCCTCCCGGGACTTGAACACCGGGGAGCTGTTTTTT CASSSRDLNTGELFF TRBJ2-2 15 . TRBV18 .
TGTGCCAGCAGTTTCGACATGAATCAGCCCCAGCATTTT CASSFDMNQPQHF TRBJ1-5 13 . TRBV6-5 .
TGTGCCAGTAAATCGACAGGGGGAGCGGGGGAGCTGTTTTTT CASKSTGGAGELFF TRBJ2-2 14 many TRBV19 TRBD1